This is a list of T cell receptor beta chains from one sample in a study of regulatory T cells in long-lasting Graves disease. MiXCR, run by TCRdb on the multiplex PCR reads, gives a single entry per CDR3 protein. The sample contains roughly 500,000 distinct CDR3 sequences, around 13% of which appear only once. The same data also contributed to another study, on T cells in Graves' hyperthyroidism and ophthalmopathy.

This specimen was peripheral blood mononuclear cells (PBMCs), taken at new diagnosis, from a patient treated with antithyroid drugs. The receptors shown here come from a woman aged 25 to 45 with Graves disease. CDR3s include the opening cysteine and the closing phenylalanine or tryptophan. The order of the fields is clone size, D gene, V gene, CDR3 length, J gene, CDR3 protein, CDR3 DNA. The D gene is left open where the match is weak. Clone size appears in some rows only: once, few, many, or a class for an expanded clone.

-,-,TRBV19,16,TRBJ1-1,CASSIDPSAALREAFF,TGTGCCAGTAGTATAGATCCCTCTGCCGCACTCCGGGAAGCTTTCTTT
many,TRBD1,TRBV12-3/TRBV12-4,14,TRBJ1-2,CASSTTTGQVARTF,TGTGCCAGCAGTACAACCACGGGACAGGTGGCTCGCACCTTC
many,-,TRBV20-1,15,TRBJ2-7,CSARDQGGSTYEQYF,TGCAGTGCTAGAGATCAGGGCGGATCAACCTACGAGCAGTACTTC
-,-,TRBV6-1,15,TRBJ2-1,CASSPRSAGTGEQFF,TGTGCCAGCAGCCCCCGTTCGGCGGGAACCGGTGAGCAGTTCTTC
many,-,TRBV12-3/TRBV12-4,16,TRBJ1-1,CASSHTGQLMNTEAFF,TGTGCCAGCAGTCACACTGGACAGCTCATGAACACTGAAGCTTTCTTT
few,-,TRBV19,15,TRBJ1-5,CASSKTPYSNQPQHF,TGTGCCAGTAGTAAAACACCATATAGCAATCAGCCCCAGCATTTT
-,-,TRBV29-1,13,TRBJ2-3,CSVEELRGDTQYF,TGCAGCGTTGAGGAGTTGAGGGGGGATACGCAGTATTTT
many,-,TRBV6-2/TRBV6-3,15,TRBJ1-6,CASSYKVSYNSPLHF,TGTGCCAGCAGTTACAAGGTTTCCTATAATTCACCCCTCCACTTT
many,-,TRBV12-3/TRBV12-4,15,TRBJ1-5,CASSLSVSSNQPQHF,TGTGCCAGCAGTTTATCGGTCAGTAGCAATCAGCCCCAGCATTTT
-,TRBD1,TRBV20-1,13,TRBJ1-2,CSAIRTGGSGYTF,TGCAGTGCTATCCGGACAGGGGGAAGTGGCTACACCTTC
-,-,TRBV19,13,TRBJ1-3,CASCPRAGNTIYF,TGTGCCAGTTGTCCCCGGGCTGGAAACACCATATATTTT
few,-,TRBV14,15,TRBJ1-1,CASSPRFDRLTEAFF,TGTGCCAGCAGCCCCCGGTTCGACCGACTCACTGAAGCTTTCTTT
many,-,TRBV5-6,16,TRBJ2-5,CASSSRDTQWIETQYF,TGTGCCAGCAGCTCCCGGGACACCCAATGGATAGAGACCCAGTACTTC
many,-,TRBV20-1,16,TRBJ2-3,CSARDPGGISTDTQYF,TGCAGTGCTAGAGATCCGGGCGGGATAAGCACAGATACGCAGTATTTT
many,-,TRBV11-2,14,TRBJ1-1,CASSRQGHGTEAFF,TGTGCCAGCAGCCGCCAGGGGCATGGCACTGAAGCTTTCTTT
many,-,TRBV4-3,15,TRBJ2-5,CASSLRISDQETQYF,TGCGCCAGCAGCCTCCGGATCTCCGACCAAGAGACCCAGTACTTC
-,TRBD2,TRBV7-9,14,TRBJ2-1,CASRSGTNYNEQFF,TGTGCCAGCAGATCCGGGACTAACTACAATGAGCAGTTCTTC
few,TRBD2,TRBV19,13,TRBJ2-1,CASSTVAGGEQFF,TGTGCCAGTAGTACAGTAGCGGGAGGCGAGCAGTTCTTC
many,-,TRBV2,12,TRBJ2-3,CASSDALGTQYF,TGTGCCAGCAGCGATGCTTTAGGGACGCAGTATTTT
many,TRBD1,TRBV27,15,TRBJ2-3,CASSASGTGTDTQYF,TGTGCCAGCAGTGCCTCCGGGACAGGGACAGATACGCAGTATTTT
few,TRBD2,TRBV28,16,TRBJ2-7,CASSLSPGTRWSEQYF,TGTGCCAGCAGTTTGTCTCCCGGGACTAGATGGTCCGAGCAGTACTTC
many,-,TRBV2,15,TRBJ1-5,CASSDVHNSNQPQHF,TGTGCCAGCAGTGACGTACATAATAGCAATCAGCCCCAGCATTTT
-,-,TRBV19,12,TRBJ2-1,CAKPRGHNEQFF,TGTGCCAAACCTAGGGGACACAATGAGCAGTTCTTC
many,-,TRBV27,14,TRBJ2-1,CASSLNGALYEQFF,TGTGCCAGCAGTTTAAATGGAGCTCTGTATGAGCAGTTCTTC
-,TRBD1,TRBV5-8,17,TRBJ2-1,CASSPRQGASSYNEQFF,TGTGCCAGCAGCCCCAGACAGGGGGCGAGCTCCTACAATGAGCAGTTCTTC
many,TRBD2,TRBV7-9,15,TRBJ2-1,CASSLVVAGGFEQFF,TGTGCCAGCAGCCTCGTGGTAGCGGGAGGTTTCGAGCAGTTCTTC
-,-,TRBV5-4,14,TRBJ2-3,CASSLAARTDTQYF,TGTGCCAGCAGCTTGGCCGCCCGCACAGATACGCAGTATTTT
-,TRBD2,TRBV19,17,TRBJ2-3,CASSSPPGTSGTDTQYF,TGTGCCAGTAGTAGCCCCCCCGGGACTAGCGGCACAGATACGCAGTATTTT
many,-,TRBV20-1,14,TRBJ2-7,CSARVPVAPYEQYF,TGCAGTGCTAGAGTCCCCGTGGCACCCTACGAGCAGTACTTC
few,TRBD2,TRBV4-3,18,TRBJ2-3,CASSPSLGSGRAWDTQYF,TGCGCCAGCAGCCCTTCCCTAGGTAGCGGGAGGGCTTGGGATACGCAGTATTTT
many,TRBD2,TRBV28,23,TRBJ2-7,CASSLLFWGSFPSGSVGPYEQYF,TGTGCCAGCAGTTTATTATTTTGGGGGTCGTTCCCTAGCGGGAGTGTGGGACCCTACGAGCAGTACTTC
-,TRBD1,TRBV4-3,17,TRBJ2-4,CASGQTPGQGLGNIQYF,TGCGCCAGCGGCCAAACCCCGGGACAGGGTCTCGGGAACATTCAGTACTTC
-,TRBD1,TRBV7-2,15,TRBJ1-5,CASSPMTGVGQPQHF,TGTGCCAGCAGCCCGATGACAGGGGTCGGTCAGCCCCAGCATTTT
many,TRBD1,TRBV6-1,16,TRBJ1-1,CASTDRGHPRDTEAFF,TGTGCCAGCACCGACAGGGGCCATCCCAGGGACACTGAAGCTTTCTTT
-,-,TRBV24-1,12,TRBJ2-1,CATLSSYNEQFF,TGTGCCACCCTCAGCTCCTACAATGAGCAGTTCTTC
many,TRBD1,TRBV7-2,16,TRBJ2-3,CASSLDEGAGTDTQYF,TGTGCCAGCAGCTTAGATGAGGGGGCGGGCACAGATACGCAGTATTTT
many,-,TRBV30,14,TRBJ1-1,CAWNLWGASTEAFF,TGTGCCTGGAACTTATGGGGAGCGAGCACTGAAGCTTTCTTT
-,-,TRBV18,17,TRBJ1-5,CASSASNYRAFNQPQHF,TGTGCCAGCTCAGCCTCCAACTACCGGGCCTTCAATCAGCCCCAGCATTTT
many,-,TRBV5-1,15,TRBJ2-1,CASSLEHRGSNEQFF,TGCGCCAGCAGCTTGGAACATCGTGGGAGCAATGAGCAGTTCTTC
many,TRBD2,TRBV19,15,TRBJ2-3,CATSSGRASTDTQYF,TGTGCCACCTCGAGCGGGAGGGCTAGCACAGATACGCAGTATTTT
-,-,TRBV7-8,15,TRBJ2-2,CASSLQGSGTGELFF,TGTGCCAGCAGCTTACAAGGATCGGGCACCGGGGAGCTGTTTTTT
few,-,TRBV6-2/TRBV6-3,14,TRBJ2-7,CASSEEWGNYEQYF,TGTGCCAGCAGTGAAGAATGGGGGAACTACGAGCAGTACTTC
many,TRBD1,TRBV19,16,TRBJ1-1,CASSINRGSVSAEAFF,TGTGCCAGTAGTATAAACAGGGGTTCGGTAAGCGCTGAAGCTTTCTTT
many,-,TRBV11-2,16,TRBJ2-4,CASRGIRGGAKNIQYF,TGTGCCAGCAGGGGGATTCGTGGGGGCGCCAAAAACATTCAGTACTTC
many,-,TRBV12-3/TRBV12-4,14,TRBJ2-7,CASSSFGTSYEQYF,TGTGCCAGCAGTTCATTTGGGACAAGCTACGAGCAGTACTTC
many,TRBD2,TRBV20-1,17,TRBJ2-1,CSARHWTSGRDYNEQFF,TGCAGTGCTCGCCATTGGACTAGCGGGAGGGATTACAATGAGCAGTTCTTC
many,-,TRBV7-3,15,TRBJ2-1,CASSLKGGGPGEQFF,TGTGCCAGCAGCTTAAAGGGTGGGGGGCCCGGTGAGCAGTTCTTC
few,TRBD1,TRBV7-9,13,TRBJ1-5,CASSHTGGQPQHF,TGTGCCAGCAGCCATACAGGGGGTCAGCCCCAGCATTTT
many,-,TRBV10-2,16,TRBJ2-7,CASSLSPDGSSYEQYF,TGCGCCAGCAGTCTAAGCCCCGACGGCAGCTCCTACGAGCAGTACTTC
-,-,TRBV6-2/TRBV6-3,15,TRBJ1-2,CASSLIQGEGYGYTF,TGTGCCAGCAGTCTGATACAGGGAGAAGGCTATGGCTACACCTTC
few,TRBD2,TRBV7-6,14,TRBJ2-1,CASSLGRLAGRWFF,TGTGCCAGCAGCTTAGGGAGACTAGCGGGTCGTTGGTTCTTC
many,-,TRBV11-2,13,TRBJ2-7,CASSSAESYEQYF,TGTGCCAGCAGCTCCGCGGAGTCCTACGAGCAGTACTTC
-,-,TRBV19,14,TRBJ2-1,CASSITGINNEQFF,TGTGCCAGTAGTATAACAGGGATCAACAATGAGCAGTTCTTC
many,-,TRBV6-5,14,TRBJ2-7,CASSYSGGNYEQYF,TGTGCCAGCAGTTACTCAGGCGGGAACTACGAGCAGTACTTC
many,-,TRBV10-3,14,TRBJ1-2,CAISESAAGMGYTF,TGTGCCATCAGTGAGTCGGCGGCTGGAATGGGCTACACCTTC
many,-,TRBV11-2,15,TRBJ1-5,CASSLTTASNQPQHF,TGTGCCAGCAGCTTAACCACAGCCAGCAATCAGCCCCAGCATTTT
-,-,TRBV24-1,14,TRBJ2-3,CATSDRERVDTQYF,TGTGCCACCAGTGACCGGGAGAGGGTAGATACGCAGTATTTT
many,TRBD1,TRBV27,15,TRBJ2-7,CASSAPGQGSYEQYF,TGTGCCAGCTCAGCTCCGGGACAGGGGTCCTACGAGCAGTACTTC
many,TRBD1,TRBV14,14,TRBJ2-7,CASSEGTGAYEQYF,TGTGCCAGCAGCGAGGGGACAGGGGCCTACGAGCAGTACTTC